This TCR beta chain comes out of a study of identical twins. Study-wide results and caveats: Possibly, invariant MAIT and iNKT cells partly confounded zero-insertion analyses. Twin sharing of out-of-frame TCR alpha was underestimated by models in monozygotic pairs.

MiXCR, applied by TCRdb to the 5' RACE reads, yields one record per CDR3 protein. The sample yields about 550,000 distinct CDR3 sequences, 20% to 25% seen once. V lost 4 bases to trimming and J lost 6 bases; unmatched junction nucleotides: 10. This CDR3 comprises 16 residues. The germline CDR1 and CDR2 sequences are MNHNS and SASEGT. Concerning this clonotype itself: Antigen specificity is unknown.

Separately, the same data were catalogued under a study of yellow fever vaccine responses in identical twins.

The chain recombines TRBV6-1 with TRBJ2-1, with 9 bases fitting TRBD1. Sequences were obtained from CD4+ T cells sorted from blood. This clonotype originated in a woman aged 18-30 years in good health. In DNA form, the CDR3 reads TGTGCCAGCAGTGCCGGACAGGGGATTTCGGTCAATGAGCAGTTCTTC. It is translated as CASSAGQGISVNEQFF.